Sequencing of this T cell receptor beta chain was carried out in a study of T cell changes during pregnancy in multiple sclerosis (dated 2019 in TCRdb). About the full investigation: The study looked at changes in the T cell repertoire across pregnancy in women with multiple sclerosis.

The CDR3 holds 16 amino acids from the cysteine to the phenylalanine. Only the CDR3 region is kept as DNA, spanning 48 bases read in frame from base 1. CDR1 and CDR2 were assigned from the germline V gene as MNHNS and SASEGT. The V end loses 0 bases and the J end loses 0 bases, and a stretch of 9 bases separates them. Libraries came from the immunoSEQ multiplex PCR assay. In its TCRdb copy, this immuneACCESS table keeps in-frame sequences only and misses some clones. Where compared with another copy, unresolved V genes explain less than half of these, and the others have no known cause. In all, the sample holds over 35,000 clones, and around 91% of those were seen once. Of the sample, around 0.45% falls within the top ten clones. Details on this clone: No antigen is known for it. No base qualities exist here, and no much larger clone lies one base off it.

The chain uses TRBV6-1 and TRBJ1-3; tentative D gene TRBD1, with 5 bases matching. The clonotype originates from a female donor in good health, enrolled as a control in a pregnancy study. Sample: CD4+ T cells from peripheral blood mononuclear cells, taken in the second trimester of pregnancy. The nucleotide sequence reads TGTGCCAGCAGTGAAGCCCACGACAGCTCTGGAAACACCATATATTTT. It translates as CASSEAHDSSGNTIYF.